These T cell receptor beta chains were read from a single sample in a study of T cell responses to AZD1222 COVID-19 vaccine. The data were produced by immunoSEQ multiplex PCR, yet TCRdb's version contains in-frame clones alone and is incomplete. The table lists approximately 79,000 clones, over 75% of them singletons. This material consisted of peripheral blood, taken on day 0 of AZD1222 vaccination. Source of these receptors: an adult in good health. Both conserved end residues are part of each CDR3. The D gene is left open where the match is weak. Size tells how often a clone was seen (once, few, many) or the class of an expanded clone, and some rows leave it out.

size	D	J	length	V	DNA	CDR3
-	-	TRBJ1-5	12	TRBV7-9	TGTGCCAGCAGCTCCCAAAATCAGCCCCAGCATTTT	CASSSQNQPQHF
-	-	TRBJ1-1	14	TRBV19	TGTGCCAGTAGTATCGGGGGCGCATCGACTGAAGCTTTCTTT	CASSIGGASTEAFF
-	TRBD1	TRBJ1-6	15	TRBV4-1	TGCGCCAGCAGCCGCGCAGGGGGCTTGGGATCACCCCTCCACTTT	CASSRAGGLGSPLHF
-	-	TRBJ1-1	13	TRBV6-4	TGTGCCAGCAGTGAACAAGCTAACACTGAAGCTTTCTTT	CASSEQANTEAFF
-	-	TRBJ1-5	12	TRBV6-6	TGTGCCAGCAGTTACGCTGGTCAGCCCCAGCATTTT	CASSYAGQPQHF
-	TRBD1	TRBJ1-2	14	TRBV5-6	TGTGCCAGCAGCCCGAGGAGGGACAGGTCTGGCTACACCTTC	CASSPRRDRSGYTF
-	-	TRBJ1-2	12	TRBV19	TGTGCCAGTAGCTCAGGGGTTTTGGGCTACACCTTC	CASSSGVLGYTF
-	-	TRBJ2-5	11	TRBV29-1	TGCAGCGTTGGGTGGGGAGAGACCCAGTACTTC	CSVGWGETQYF
-	-	TRBJ1-2	12	TRBV28	TGTGCCAGCAGTTTATATAACTATGGCTACACCTTC	CASSLYNYGYTF
-	-	TRBJ2-1	13	TRBV30	TGTGCCTGGAGTGTGGCTAGTAACCGTGAGCAGTTCTTC	CAWSVASNREQFF
-	TRBD1	TRBJ1-1	14	TRBV5-4	TGTGCCAGCACTCGAAGCAGGGGGGACACTGAAGCTTTCTTT	CASTRSRGDTEAFF
-	-	TRBJ2-7	15	TRBV25-1	TGTGCCAGCAGAGGAATTTGGGCGGGACGCTACGAGCAGTACTTC	CASRGIWAGRYEQYF
-	-	TRBJ2-5	12	TRBV5-1	TGCGCCAGCGGGCTGGGGCAAGAGACCCAGTACTTC	CASGLGQETQYF
-	-	TRBJ2-6	15	TRBV28	TGTGCCAGCAGTTTTATGACAGCCCGGGCCAACGTCCTGACTTTC	CASSFMTARANVLTF
few	TRBD2	TRBJ2-1	15	TRBV6-6	TGTGCCAGCAGTAATGAGCGGGAGACTTACAATGAGCAGTTCTTC	CASSNERETYNEQFF
-	TRBD2	TRBJ2-1	16	TRBV7-6	TGTGCCAGCAGCGCCTTCGGAGCGGGGGAGGACAATGAGCAGTTCTTC	CASSAFGAGEDNEQFF
-	TRBD1	TRBJ2-1	15	TRBV28	TGTGCCAGCAAAAATTCCGGGACAGGGTACAATGAGCAGTTCTTC	CASKNSGTGYNEQFF